This TCR beta chain was obtained from a study of T cell responses to AZD1222 COVID-19 vaccine. The study's findings and limits: Unmutated variant regions are reportedly the target of nearly half of TCRs that are spike-specific. Baseline seropositivity occurred in only a handful of AZD1222 recipients. Repertoires were obtained only post-peak T cell response.

A note on this clone: Antigen specificity is unknown.

The CDR3 is 13 residues long. Trimming took 4 bases from V and 8 from J, leaving 13 bases between them. CDR1 SGHRS and CDR2 YFSETQ come from the germline V gene. Profiled with immunoSEQ multiplex PCR; TCRdb holds only in-frame clones, not every one. The repertoire has around 100,000 clones, 80% to 90% of them found once; the top ten carry around 9%. The receptor's source is an adult in good health. The gene calls are TRBV5-1 and TRBJ2-1, with a weak D call TRBD2 (5 bases). Source: peripheral blood, taken on day 0 of AZD1222 vaccination. The CDR3 DNA reads TGCGCCAGCAGCCCAACGGGGAGAGATGAGCAGTTCTTC. Translating it yields CASSPTGRDEQFF.